Below are 27 T cell receptor beta chains sequenced from a single sample in a study of lymphopenia after photon versus proton radiotherapy. TCRdb's copy holds only in-frame clones and misses some; the assay was immunoSEQ multiplex PCR. The repertoire has 55,000 to 85,000 clones, 85% to 95% of them found once; the top ten carry around 2.2%. The specimen was peripheral blood, collected from a patient treated with photon-based radiotherapy. All receptors derive from a woman in her 40s with cholangiocarcinoma.

This sequence joins TRBV10-3 and TRBJ2-1; 14 bases match TRBD2. The CDR3 is made up of 18 amino acids. V lost 4 bases and J lost 6; bases outside the gene matches: 11. Germline CDR1 reads ENHRY; CDR2 reads SYGVKD. The CDR3 loop is CAISVGGTSGRGSNEQFF. CDR3 DNA: TGTGCCATCAGTGTTGGAGGGACTAGCGGGAGAGGGAGCAATGAGCAGTTCTTC.

The DNA of the CDR3 is TGTGCCAGCAGCGTAGGACTCACCGGGGACACCGGGGAGCTGTTTTTT. Amino acids: CASSVGLTGDTGELFF. This chain uses TRBV9 with TRBJ2-2; D may be TRBD2 (5 bases). CDR1 is SGDLS, CDR2 YYNGEE, per germline. V gave up 0 bases and J gave up 3 bases, with 12 bases separating them. The CDR3 is made up of 16 amino acids.

The V gene is TRBV27, the J gene TRBJ1-1, with D unresolved. Deletions cut 4 bases from V and 7 bases from J, with 19 bases between. CDR3 length: 15 residues. CDR1 and CDR2 from the germline V gene are MNHEY and SMNVEV (reference sequence). The CDR3 DNA sequence: TGTGCCAGCAGTTCTTCCTTTGCTGGCCACCTTGAAGCTTTCTTT. Translating gives CASSSSFAGHLEAFF.

This sequence joins TRBV7-3 and TRBJ2-7, with TRBD2 as a possible D gene (6 bases). The ends were cut back, 5 bases at V and 7 bases at J, with 15 bases in the middle. The CDR3 covers 13 residues. Germline-derived CDR1 and CDR2 are SGHTA and FQGTGA. CDR3 DNA: TGTGCCAGCAGCCTAAGGAGGGCCGGGGAGCAGTACTTC. It codes for CASSLRRAGEQYF.

This chain joins TRBV25-1 and TRBJ2-5; 8 bases match TRBD2. J was trimmed by 4 bases and V by 3 bases; bases with no gene match: 7. CDR3 length: 15 residues. Germline-derived CDR1 and CDR2 are MGHDK and SYGVNS. CDR3 DNA: TGTGCCAGCAGTGACCACCGGGGGGGTAGAGAGACCCAGTACTTC. Its translation: CASSDHRGGRETQYF. Full variable domain (rest looked up from reference TRBV25-1 and TRBJ2-5): EADIYQTPRYLVIGTGKKITLECSQTMGHDKMYWYQQDPGMELHLIHYSYGVNSTEKGDLSSESTVSRIRTEHFPLTLESARPSHTSQYLCASSDHRGGRETQYFGPGTRLLVL.

J is TRBJ1-1 and V is TRBV27; possible D gene TRBD1, 6 bases. The CDR3 is 15 amino acids. The germline CDR1 and CDR2 sequences are MNHEY and SMNVEV (reference sequence). Deletions cut 7 bases from V and 5 bases from J, with 20 bases between. In DNA form, the CDR3 reads TGTGCCAGCATTAAAGAAGGGGGGCTGGGAACTGAAGCTTTCTTT. It is translated as CASIKEGGLGTEAFF.

The chain recombines TRBV2 with TRBJ2-3, with TRBD2 matching 10 bases. The length of the CDR3 is 17 residues. Unmatched junction bases numbered 11, after V lost 3 bases and J lost 5 bases. The germline gives CDR1 SNHLY, CDR2 FYNNEI. The CDR3 protein is CASSEAAAASGGDTQYF. The CDR3 nucleotides are TGTGCCAGCAGTGAGGCGGCCGCGGCTAGCGGGGGAGATACGCAGTATTTT.

The rearrangement joins TRBV7-8 to TRBJ1-3, with D perhaps TRBD1 (6 bases). V lost 4 bases and J 4 bases, leaving 14 bases between the germline ends. CDR3 length: 15 amino acids. Germline lookup yields CDR1 SGHVS and CDR2 FQNEAQ. For the CDR3, the DNA is TGTGCCAGCAGCTCGACAGGAAGACGCGGAAACACCATATATTTT. Amino acids: CASSSTGRRGNTIYF.

The chain is built from TRBV5-1 and TRBJ1-5; D possibly corresponds to TRBD1 (5 bases). Germline lookup yields CDR1 SGHRS and CDR2 YFSETQ. V was trimmed by 0 bases and J by 5 bases, leaving 9 bases between them. The CDR3 has 14 residues. The CDR3 loop is CASSLEGVDQPQHF. CDR3 bases: TGCGCCAGCAGCTTGGAAGGGGTGGATCAGCCCCAGCATTTT.

The chain combines TRBV6-5 with TRBJ1-3, with 10 bases aligning to TRBD1. Germline CDR1 reads MNHEY; CDR2 reads SVGAGI. V shed 11 bases, J shed 0 bases, and the junction held 7 bases outside the gene matches. The CDR3 loop spans 15 amino acids. The CDR3 here is CAGAGTGVSGNTIYF. CDR3 coding DNA: TGTGCCGGTGCTGGGACAGGGGTCTCTGGAAACACCATATATTTT.

The chain is built from TRBV4-1 and TRBJ2-2; no clear D. V lost 0 bases and J lost 1, with 9 bases in between. This CDR3 region has 16 residues. Germline V CDR1 and CDR2: MGHRA, YSYEKL. The CDR3: CASSQEVERNTGELFF. The CDR3 DNA reads TGCGCCAGCAGCCAAGAAGTGGAGAGGAACACCGGGGAGCTGTTTTTT.

This clone occurred a few times. The chain employs TRBV29-1 and TRBJ1-5; D gene unclear. The ends were cut back, 4 bases at V and 2 bases at J, with 15 bases in the middle. The CDR3 contains 15 residues. CDR1 and CDR2 from the germline V gene are SQVTM and ANQGSEA. CDR3 sequence: CSVADGLLGNQPQHF. CDR3 sequence (DNA): TGCAGCGTTGCGGACGGGCTATTGGGCAATCAGCCCCAGCATTTT.

The rearrangement links TRBV15 to TRBJ2-3; TRBD1 matches 10 bases. Germline V CDR1 and CDR2: LNHNV, YYDKDF (reference sequence). J gave up 5 bases and V 5 bases, and 10 bases lay outside the gene matches. The CDR3 totals 16 residues. Written as DNA, the CDR3 is TGTGCCACCAGCCAAATTACCGGGACAGGGGTAGATACGCAGTATTTT. This gives the protein CATSQITGTGVDTQYF.

The rearrangement links TRBV5-1 to TRBJ1-1; D is perhaps TRBD1 (5 bases). Germline-derived CDR1 and CDR2 are SGHRS and YFSETQ. There are 15 residues in the CDR3. Trimming left V 6 bases short and J 1 base short, with 16 bases between. CDR3 in amino acids: CASTVGWGTNTEAFF. The DNA of the CDR3 is TGCGCCAGCACCGTGGGGTGGGGGACGAACACTGAAGCTTTCTTT.

The rearrangement links TRBV2 to TRBJ1-1; TRBD1 might be the D (6 bases). CDR1 SNHLY and CDR2 FYNNEI come from the germline V gene. V dropped 1 base and J dropped 3 bases, with 12 bases sitting between them. This CDR3 has 15 residues. The CDR3 protein is CASSEEDRLYTEAFF. Written as DNA, the CDR3 is TGTGCCAGCAGTGAAGAAGACAGGCTGTACACTGAAGCTTTCTTT.

The chain carries TRBV4-2 and TRBJ1-1, with D hard to call. The CDR3 is made up of 14 amino acids. V was clipped by 0 bases and J by 3 bases, with 8 bases between them. Germline assignment: CDR1 LGHNA and CDR2 YNFKEQ. The CDR3 sequence: CASSQEHPDTEAFF. CDR3 DNA sequence: TGTGCCAGCAGCCAAGAGCATCCAGACACTGAAGCTTTCTTT.

This clone was counted a single time. The rearrangement uses TRBV30 and TRBJ2-7, with D tentatively TRBD2 (5 bases). Trimming removed 2 bases from V and 3 bases from J, with 23 bases in between. This CDR3 is 17 amino acids long. CDR1 is GTSNPN, CDR2 SVGIG, per germline (reference sequence). CDR3 loop: CAWSTPLGAPRSYEQYF. The CDR3 DNA is TGTGCCTGGAGTACGCCCCTGGGAGCACCCCGCAGCTACGAGCAGTACTTC.

CDR3 coding DNA: TGTGCCAGCATGGGTGACAGCATTTACAATGAGCAGTTCTTC. As protein: CASMGDSIYNEQFF. V is TRBV21-1 and J is TRBJ2-1; the tabulated D call, TRBD1, remains unverified against the DNA. TRBV21-1 is shown as a pseudogene. This CDR3 spans 14 amino acids.

The chain carries TRBV5-6 and TRBJ2-5, with TRBD2 identical over 8 bases. CDR3 size: 14 residues. Per germline, CDR1 SGHDT and CDR2 YYEEEE. V lost 2 bases, J lost 1 base, and 1 base stayed unmatched. In DNA, the CDR3 is TGTGCCAGCAGCTTAGCGGGGGTCCAAGAGACCCAGTACTTC. Translated: CASSLAGVQETQYF.

The chain recombines TRBV19 with TRBJ2-7; TRBD2 is a possible D gene (6 bases). V was clipped by 2 bases and J by 5 bases, with 13 bases between them. The CDR3 runs 14 residues. Per germline, CDR1 LNHDA and CDR2 SQIVND (reference sequence). The chain's CDR3 is CASSITPGGNEQYF. CDR3 DNA sequence: TGTGCCAGTAGTATAACTCCCGGGGGTAACGAGCAGTACTTC.

The chain is built from TRBV4-1 and TRBJ1-1; TRBD1 is a possible D gene (5 bases). Germline CDR1 and CDR2: MGHRA and YSYEKL. Trimming stripped 5 bases from V and 4 bases from J, with 14 bases between. This CDR3 contains 14 residues. CDR3 bases: TGCGCCAGCAGCGGACCGACAACAGGCACTGAAGCTTTCTTT. Its translation is CASSGPTTGTEAFF.

The V call is TRBV6-5, the J call TRBJ1-2, with unresolved D. Germline V gene sequence: CDR1 MNHEY, CDR2 SVGAGI. The germline V and J ends were trimmed by 0 bases and 5 bases, with 16 bases remaining between them. CDR3 length equals 16 residues. The CDR3 loop is CASSYSGVRVTYGYTF. The DNA of the CDR3 is TGTGCCAGCAGTTACTCCGGGGTTAGGGTAACATATGGCTACACCTTC.

The chain has TRBV4-3 and TRBJ2-7, with 10 bases that match TRBD1. This CDR3 is built from 16 residues. The V gene's germline CDR1 is LGHNA and CDR2 YSLEER. The J segment lost 7 bases and the V segment lost 3 bases, leaving 12 bases of the junction unmatched. CDR3 bases: TGCGCCAGCAGCCACCCCAGGGACAGGGGCTACCGGGAGCAGTACTTC. This encodes CASSHPRDRGYREQYF.

This chain connects TRBV10-3 to TRBJ1-1, with 8 bases fitting TRBD1. CDR3 length equals 15 residues. With 0 bases clipped from V and 7 bases from J, the junction kept 7 bases outside the gene matches. Germline V gives CDR1 ENHRY, CDR2 SYGVKD. The CDR3 spells CAISESPQGAGEAFF. The CDR3 DNA follows: TGTGCCATCAGTGAGTCCCCGCAGGGGGCGGGTGAAGCTTTCTTT.

The chain carries TRBV5-4 and TRBJ2-1, with TRBD1 matching over 7 bases. Germline lookup yields CDR1 SGHNT and CDR2 YYREEE (reference sequence). J was trimmed by 8 bases and V by 3 bases; bases with no gene match: 8. The CDR3 has 14 amino acids. This CDR3 is CASSSPGTADEQFF. The DNA for the CDR3 is TGTGCCAGCAGCTCCCCCGGGACAGCCGATGAGCAGTTCTTC.

The chain uses TRBV5-1 and TRBJ2-1; 10 bases are shared with TRBD2. V lost 0 bases and J lost 6; bases outside the gene matches: 0. Germline CDR1 is SGHRS and CDR2 is YFSETQ. The CDR3 runs 14 residues. The CDR3 coding sequence is TGCGCCAGCAGCTTGGGACTAGCGGGCAATGAGCAGTTCTTC. The encoded protein is CASSLGLAGNEQFF.

The V and J genes are TRBV6-1 and TRBJ2-5; 9 nucleotides agree with TRBD1. V lost 4 bases and J lost 7; bases outside the gene matches: 7. CDR1 MNHNS and CDR2 SASEGT come from the germline V gene. The CDR3 consists of 14 residues. The CDR3 spells CASSALQGAGTQYF. The CDR3 DNA follows: TGTGCCAGCAGTGCTTTACAGGGGGCCGGGACCCAGTACTTC.